A selection of T cell receptor beta chains follows, all from one sample in a study of T-cell memory formation after mild COVID-19. TCRdb re-called the 5' RACE reads through MiXCR, storing one row per CDR3 protein. The sample records hundreds of thousands of distinct CDR3 sequences, roughly 25% being singletons. The sample was PBMCs or a T cell subset sorted from them (not recorded which). The receptors stem from an adult woman who had mild COVID-19 (a few samples of this study predate the infection). Cell type and time point are not known. CDR3s include the opening cysteine and the closing phenylalanine or tryptophan. Each record gives: CDR3 DNA, CDR3 protein, J gene, clone size, V gene, D gene. D genes are given only for firm matches. For some rows the clone size is stated as once, few or many, or as a class when expanded; others skip it.

TGCGCCAGCAGCCAAGGACAGGCGACGTCCTCCTACGAGCAGTACTTC CASSQGQATSSYEQYF TRBJ2-7 . TRBV4-1 .
TGTGCCAGCAGTCTCCCCCGGGGACAGGGTACGAATGAGCAGTTCTTC CASSLPRGQGTNEQFF TRBJ2-1 . TRBV12-3/TRBV12-4 TRBD1
TGTGCCTGGAGCGAGGGACTAGCGATTCTCTATGAGCAGTTCTTC CAWSEGLAILYEQFF TRBJ2-1 . TRBV30 TRBD2
TGTGCCAGCACTCCAGGGACTAGCGGGCCCTACGAGCAGTACTTC CASTPGTSGPYEQYF TRBJ2-7 . TRBV2 TRBD2
TGTGCCAGCAGTTTATCAAGCGCCATGGATACGCAGTATTTT CASSLSSAMDTQYF TRBJ2-3 . TRBV27 .
TGTGCCAGCAGCTTAGCGCTGACAGGGGATAACGGCTACACCTTC CASSLALTGDNGYTF TRBJ1-2 . TRBV7-2 TRBD1
TGCGCCAGCCGAGGGACAGGGTCCTACAATGAGCAGTTCTTC CASRGTGSYNEQFF TRBJ2-1 . TRBV5-1 TRBD1
TGCGCCAGCAGCTTAGTAGCGGGAGGGTCCTTTTCCTACAATGAGCAGTTCTTC CASSLVAGGSFSYNEQFF TRBJ2-1 . TRBV5-1 TRBD2
TGTGCCAGCAGCCAAGACGCATTAAATAGGGCAGATACGCAGTATTTT CASSQDALNRADTQYF TRBJ2-3 few TRBV4-2 .
TGTGCCAGCAGCCCAAACCTCCCGTCGGCTTTCCAAGAGACCCAGTACTTC CASSPNLPSAFQETQYF TRBJ2-5 few TRBV7-2 .
TGCGCCAGCAGCTTGTGGGGCTTGGGCACTGAAGCTTTCTTT CASSLWGLGTEAFF TRBJ1-1 many TRBV5-1 .
TGCGCCAGCAGCTCAGGACAGGGCTACACCTTC CASSSGQGYTF TRBJ1-2 . TRBV5-1 .
TGTGCCAGCAAGACCCCCGGGACTTTCGAAGAGCAGTACTTC CASKTPGTFEEQYF TRBJ2-7 . TRBV2 .